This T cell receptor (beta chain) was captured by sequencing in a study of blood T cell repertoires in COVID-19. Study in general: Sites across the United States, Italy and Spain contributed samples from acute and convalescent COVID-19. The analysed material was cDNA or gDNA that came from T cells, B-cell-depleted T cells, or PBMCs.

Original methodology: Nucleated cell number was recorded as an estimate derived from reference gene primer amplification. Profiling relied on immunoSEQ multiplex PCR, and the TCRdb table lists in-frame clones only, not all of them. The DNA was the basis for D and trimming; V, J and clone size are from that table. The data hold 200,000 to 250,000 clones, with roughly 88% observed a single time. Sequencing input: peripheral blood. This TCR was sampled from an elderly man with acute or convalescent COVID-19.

The CDR3 loop reads CASSVLLPDGTSGPYNEQFF. The CDR3, as DNA: TGTGCCAGCAGCGTCCTCTTACCCGACGGGACTAGCGGCCCCTACAATGAGCAGTTCTTC. V usage is TRBV9 and J usage is TRBJ2-1; 11 bases fit TRBD2. V was clipped by 2 bases and J by 2 bases; unmatched bases: 15. The CDR3 is 20 amino acids. Germline CDR1 reads SGDLS; CDR2 reads YYNGEE.